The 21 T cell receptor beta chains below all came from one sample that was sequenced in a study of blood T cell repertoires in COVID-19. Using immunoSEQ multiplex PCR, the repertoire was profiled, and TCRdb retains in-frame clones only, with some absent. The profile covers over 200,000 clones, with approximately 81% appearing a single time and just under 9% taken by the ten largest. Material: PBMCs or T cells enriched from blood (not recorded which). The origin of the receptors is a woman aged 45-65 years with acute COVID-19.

The CDR3 DNA follows: TGTGCCAGCAGCTTAGTCATCGGGTCCAACACTGAAGCTTTCTTT. Amino acids: CASSLVIGSNTEAFF. This chain uses TRBV7-2 with TRBJ1-1; D ambiguous. The CDR3 has 15 amino acids. The V and J ends lost 1 base and 2 bases respectively, with 11 bases between them. Germline CDR1 and CDR2: SGHTA and FQGNSA. Full variable domain (outside the CDR3, taken from reference TRBV7-2 and TRBJ1-1): GAGVSQSPSNKVTEKGKDVELRCDPISGHTALYWYRQSLGQGLEFLIYFQGNSAPDKSGLPSDRFSAERTGGSVSTLTIQRTQQEDSAVYLCASSLVIGSNTEAFFGQGTRLTVV.

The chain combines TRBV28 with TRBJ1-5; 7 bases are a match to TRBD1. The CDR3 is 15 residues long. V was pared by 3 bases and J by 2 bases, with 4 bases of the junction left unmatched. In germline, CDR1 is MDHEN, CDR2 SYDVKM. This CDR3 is CASSLIRGRNQPQHF. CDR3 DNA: TGTGCCAGCAGTTTGATAAGGGGGCGCAATCAGCCCCAGCATTTT. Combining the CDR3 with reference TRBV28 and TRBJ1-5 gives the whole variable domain DVKVTQSSRYLVKRTGEKVFLECVQDMDHENMFWYRQDPGLGLRLIYFSYDVKMKEKGDIPEGYSVSREKKERFSLILESASTNQTSMYLCASSLIRGRNQPQHFGDGTRLSIL.

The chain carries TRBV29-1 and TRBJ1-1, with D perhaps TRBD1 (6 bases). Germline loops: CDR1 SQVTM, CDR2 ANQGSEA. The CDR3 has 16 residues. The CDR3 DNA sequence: TGCAGTGCCGAGCGGGGAACGCTAGGGGGGAGCACTGAAGCTTTCTTT. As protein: CSAERGTLGGSTEAFF.

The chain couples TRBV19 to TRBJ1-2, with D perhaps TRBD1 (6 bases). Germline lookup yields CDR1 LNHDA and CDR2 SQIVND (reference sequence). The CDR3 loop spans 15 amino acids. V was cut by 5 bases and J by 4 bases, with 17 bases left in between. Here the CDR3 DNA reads TGTGCCAGTAGTTTTCCACAGGGAGCAGGCTATGGCTACACCTTC. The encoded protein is CASSFPQGAGYGYTF. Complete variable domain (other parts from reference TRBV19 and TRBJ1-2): DGGITQSPKYLFRKEGQNVTLSCEQNLNHDAMYWYRQDPGQGLRLIYYSQIVNDFQKGDIAEGYSVSREKKESFPLTVTSAQKNPTAFYLCASSFPQGAGYGYTFGSGTRLTVV.

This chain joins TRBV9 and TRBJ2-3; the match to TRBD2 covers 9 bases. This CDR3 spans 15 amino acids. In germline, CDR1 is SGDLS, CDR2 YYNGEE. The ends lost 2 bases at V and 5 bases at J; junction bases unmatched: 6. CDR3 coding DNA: TGTGCCAGCAGCGTTTTAGCGGGAGTCGTAGATACGCAGTATTTT. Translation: CASSVLAGVVDTQYF. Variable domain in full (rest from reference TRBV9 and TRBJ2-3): DSGVTQTPKHLITATGQRVTLRCSPRSGDLSVYWYQQSLDQGLQFLIQYYNGEERAKGNILERFSAQQFPDLHSELNLSSLELGDSALYFCASSVLAGVVDTQYFGPGTRLTVL.

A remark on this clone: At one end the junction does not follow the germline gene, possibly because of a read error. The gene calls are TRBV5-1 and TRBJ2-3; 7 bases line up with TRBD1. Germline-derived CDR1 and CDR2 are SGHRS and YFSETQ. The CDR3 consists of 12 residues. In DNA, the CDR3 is TGCGCCAGCAGATTGGGCGAGGGGGCGTCGTATTTT. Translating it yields CASRLGEGASYF. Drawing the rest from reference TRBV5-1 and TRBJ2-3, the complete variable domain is KAGVTQTPRYLIKTRGQQVTLSCSPISGHRSVSWYQQTPGQGLQFLFEYFSETQRNKGNFPGRFSGRQFSNSRSEMNVSTLELGDSALYLCASRLGEGASYFGPGTRLTVL.

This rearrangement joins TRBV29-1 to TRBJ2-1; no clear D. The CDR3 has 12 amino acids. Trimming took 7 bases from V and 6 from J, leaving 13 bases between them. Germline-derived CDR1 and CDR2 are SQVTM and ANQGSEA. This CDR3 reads CSANPPGNEQFF. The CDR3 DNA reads TGCAGCGCTAACCCTCCCGGCAATGAGCAGTTCTTC.

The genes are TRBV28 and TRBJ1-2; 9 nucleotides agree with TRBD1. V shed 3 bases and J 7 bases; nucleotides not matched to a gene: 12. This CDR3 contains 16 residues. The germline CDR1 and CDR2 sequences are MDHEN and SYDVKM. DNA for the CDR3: TGTGCCAGCAGTTTTACAGGGGGCCACATCTCTGGTGGCTACACCTTC. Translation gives CASSFTGGHISGGYTF.

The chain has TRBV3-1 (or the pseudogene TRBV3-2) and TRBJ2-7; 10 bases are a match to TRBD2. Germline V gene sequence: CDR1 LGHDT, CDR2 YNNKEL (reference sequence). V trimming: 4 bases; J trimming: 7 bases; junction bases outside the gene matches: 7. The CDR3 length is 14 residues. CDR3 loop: CASSRTSGVREQYF. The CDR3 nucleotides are TGTGCCAGCAGCCGAACTAGCGGGGTGAGGGAGCAGTACTTC.

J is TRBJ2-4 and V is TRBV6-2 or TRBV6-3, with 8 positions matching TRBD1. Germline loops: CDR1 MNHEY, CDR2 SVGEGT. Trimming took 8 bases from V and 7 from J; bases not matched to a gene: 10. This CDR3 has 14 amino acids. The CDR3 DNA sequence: TGTGCCAGCGGCCGGGACAGGATTCGGAACATTCAGTACTTC. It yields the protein CASGRDRIRNIQYF.

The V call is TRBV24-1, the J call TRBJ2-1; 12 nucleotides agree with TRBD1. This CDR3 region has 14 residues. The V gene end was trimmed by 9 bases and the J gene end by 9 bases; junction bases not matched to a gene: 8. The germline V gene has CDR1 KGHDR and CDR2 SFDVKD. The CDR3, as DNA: TGTGCCACCCAGGGGGGACAGGGGGCGCGTGAGCAGTTCTTC. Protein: CATQGGQGAREQFF.

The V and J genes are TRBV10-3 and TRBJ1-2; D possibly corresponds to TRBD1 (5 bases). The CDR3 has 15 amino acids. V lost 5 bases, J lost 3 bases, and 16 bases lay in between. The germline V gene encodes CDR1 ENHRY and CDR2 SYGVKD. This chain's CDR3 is CAISFQVPGYYGYTF. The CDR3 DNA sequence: TGTGCCATCAGTTTCCAAGTCCCAGGGTACTATGGCTACACCTTC.

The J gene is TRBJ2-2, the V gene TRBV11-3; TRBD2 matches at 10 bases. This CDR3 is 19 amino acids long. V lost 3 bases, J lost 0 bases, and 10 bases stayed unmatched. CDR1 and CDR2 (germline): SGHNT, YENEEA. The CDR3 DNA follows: TGTGCCAGCAGCTTCACTAGCGGGGAATCAATCGCGAACACCGGGGAGCTGTTTTTT. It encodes CASSFTSGESIANTGELFF.

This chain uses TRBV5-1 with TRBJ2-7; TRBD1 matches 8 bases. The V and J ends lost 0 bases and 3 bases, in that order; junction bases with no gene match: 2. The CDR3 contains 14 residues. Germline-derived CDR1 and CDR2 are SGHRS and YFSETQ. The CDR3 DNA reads TGCGCCAGCAGCTTGGTCGGGACAGGCTACGAGCAGTACTTC. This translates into CASSLVGTGYEQYF.

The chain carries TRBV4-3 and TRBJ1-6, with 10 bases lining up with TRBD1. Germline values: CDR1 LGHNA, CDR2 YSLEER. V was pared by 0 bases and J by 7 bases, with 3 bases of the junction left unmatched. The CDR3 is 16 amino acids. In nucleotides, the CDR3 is TGCGCCAGCAGCCAAGAACCGGACAGGGGGAATTCACCCCTCCACTTT. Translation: CASSQEPDRGNSPLHF.

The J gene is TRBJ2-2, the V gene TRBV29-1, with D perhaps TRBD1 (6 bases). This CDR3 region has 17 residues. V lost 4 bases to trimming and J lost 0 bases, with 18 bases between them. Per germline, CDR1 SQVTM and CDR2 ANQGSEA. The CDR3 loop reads CSVGYGLQGANTGELFF. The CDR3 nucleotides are TGCAGCGTTGGGTACGGCCTACAGGGAGCGAACACCGGGGAGCTGTTTTTT.

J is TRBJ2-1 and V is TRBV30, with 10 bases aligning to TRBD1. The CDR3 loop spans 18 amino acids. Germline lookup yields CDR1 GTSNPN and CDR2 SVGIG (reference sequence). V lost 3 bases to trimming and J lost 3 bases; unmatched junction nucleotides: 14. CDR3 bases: TGTGCCTGGAGAAGAAGAAGGACAGGGGGTCGCCACTACAATGAGCAGTTCTTC. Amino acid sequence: CAWRRRRTGGRHYNEQFF. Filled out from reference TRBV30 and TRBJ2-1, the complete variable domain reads SQTIHQWPATLVQPVGSPLSLECTVEGTSNPNLYWYRQAAGRGLQLLFYSVGIGQISSEVPQNLSASRPQDRQFILSSKKLLLSDSGFYLCAWRRRRTGGRHYNEQFFGPGTRLTVL.

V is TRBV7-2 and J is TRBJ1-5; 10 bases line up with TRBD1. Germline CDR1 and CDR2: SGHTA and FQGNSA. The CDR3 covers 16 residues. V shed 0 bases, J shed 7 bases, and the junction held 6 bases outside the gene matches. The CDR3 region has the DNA TGTGCCAGCAGCTTAGCGGGGACAGGGGTTCGACAGCCCCAGCATTTT. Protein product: CASSLAGTGVRQPQHF.

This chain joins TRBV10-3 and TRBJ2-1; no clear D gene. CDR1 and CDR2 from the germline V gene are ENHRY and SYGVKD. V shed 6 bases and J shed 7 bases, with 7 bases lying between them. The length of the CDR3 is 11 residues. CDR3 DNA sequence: TGTGCCATCAGCGAGATAAATGAGCAGTTCTTC. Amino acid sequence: CAISEINEQFF.

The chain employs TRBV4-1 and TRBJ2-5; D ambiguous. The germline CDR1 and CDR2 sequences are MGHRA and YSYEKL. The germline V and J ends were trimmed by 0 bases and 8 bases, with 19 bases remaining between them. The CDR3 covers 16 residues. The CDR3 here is CASSQDLTRSRETQYF. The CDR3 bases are TGCGCCAGCAGCCAAGATTTGACACGGTCAAGAGAAACCCAGTACTTC.

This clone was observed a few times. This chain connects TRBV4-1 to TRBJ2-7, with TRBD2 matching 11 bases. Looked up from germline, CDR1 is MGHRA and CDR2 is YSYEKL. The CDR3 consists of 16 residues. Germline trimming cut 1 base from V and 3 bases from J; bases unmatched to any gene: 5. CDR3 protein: CASSQGRSGGDYEQYF. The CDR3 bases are TGCGCCAGCAGCCAAGGGCGTAGCGGGGGGGACTACGAGCAGTACTTC.